This TCR beta chain came from a study of blood T cell repertoires in COVID-19. Germline V gene data show CDR1 as MDHEN and CDR2 as SYDVKM. There are 13 residues in the CDR3. V was cut by 4 bases and J by 0 bases, with 6 bases left in between. As originally analysed: Cell counts per sample came from amplifying reference gene primers. Produced via immunoSEQ multiplex PCR; TCRdb's table is partial and in-frame only. D and trimming come from the DNA, and the V and J calls and clone size come from that table. The sample has 290,000 or so clones; roughly 86% are singletons. Participants came from about two dozen US areas, aged about 18 to 95 years. Which cohort a participant joined came from the clinical history participants gave. Recovered status applied to Cohort 3 donors who had two consecutive negative PCRs. It also applied to those with clearance or with symptom resolution.

This sequence originates from a woman aged 18-29 years who had recovered from COVID-19. The material sequenced was PBMCs or T cells enriched from blood (not recorded which). This rearrangement joins TRBV28 to TRBJ2-5, with unresolved D. The CDR3 loop is CASSSEYQETQYF. In nucleotides, the CDR3 is TGTGCCAGCAGTTCCGAGTACCAAGAGACCCAGTACTTC.